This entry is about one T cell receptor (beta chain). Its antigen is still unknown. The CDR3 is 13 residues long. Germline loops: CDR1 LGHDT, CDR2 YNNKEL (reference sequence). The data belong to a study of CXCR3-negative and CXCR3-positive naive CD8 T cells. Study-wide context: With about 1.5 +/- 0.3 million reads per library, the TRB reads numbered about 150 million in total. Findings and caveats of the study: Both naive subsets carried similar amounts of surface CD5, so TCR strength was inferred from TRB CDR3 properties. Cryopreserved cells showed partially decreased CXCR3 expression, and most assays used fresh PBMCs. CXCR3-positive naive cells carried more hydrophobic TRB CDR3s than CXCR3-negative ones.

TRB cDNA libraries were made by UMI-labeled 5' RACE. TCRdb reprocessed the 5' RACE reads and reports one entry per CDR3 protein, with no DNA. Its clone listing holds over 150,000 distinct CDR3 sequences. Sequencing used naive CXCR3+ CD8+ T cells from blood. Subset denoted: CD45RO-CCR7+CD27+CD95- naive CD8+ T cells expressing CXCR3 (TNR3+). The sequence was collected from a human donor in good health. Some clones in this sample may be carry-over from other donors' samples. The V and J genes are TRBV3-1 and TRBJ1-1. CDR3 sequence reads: CASSQAKGTEAFF.